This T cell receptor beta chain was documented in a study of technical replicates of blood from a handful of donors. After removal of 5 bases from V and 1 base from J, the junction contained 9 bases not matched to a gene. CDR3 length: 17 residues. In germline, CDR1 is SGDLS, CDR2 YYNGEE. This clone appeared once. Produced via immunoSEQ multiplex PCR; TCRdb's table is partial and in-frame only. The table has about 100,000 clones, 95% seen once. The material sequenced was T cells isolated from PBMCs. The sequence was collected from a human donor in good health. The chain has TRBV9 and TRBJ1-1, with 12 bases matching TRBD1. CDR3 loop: CASSTGTGGAPNTEAFF. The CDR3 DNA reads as TGTGCCAGCAGTACCGGGACAGGGGGCGCCCCGAACACTGAAGCTTTCTTT.